This T cell receptor (beta chain) was captured in a study of brain T cells in children with intractable seizures. Produced via immunoSEQ multiplex PCR; TCRdb's table is partial and in-frame only. The table has fewer than 150,000 clones, roughly 92% seen once. The V end lost 5 bases, the J end lost 6 bases, and 14 bases lay between the germline ends. In germline, CDR1 is SGHTA, CDR2 FQGNSA. This CDR3 contains 14 residues. The chain uses TRBV7-2 and TRBJ1-5, with D perhaps matching TRBD1 (5 bases). The TCR comes from a boy in the first two years of life with hemimegalencephaly and intractable seizures. Material: peripheral blood, obtained at surgery. CDR3 loop: CASSPTGWSQPQHF. CDR3 bases: TGTGCCAGCAGCCCCACAGGTTGGAGTCAGCCCCAGCATTTT.